This TCR beta chain emerged from a study of T cell responses to AZD1222 COVID-19 vaccine. TCRdb's copy holds only in-frame clones and misses some; the assay was immunoSEQ multiplex PCR. The table shows approximately 140,000 clones, with 82% occurring only once. With V trimmed by 4 bases and J by 8 bases, 5 bases remained unmatched. This CDR3 spans 14 amino acids. The germline gives CDR1 SGHKS, CDR2 YYEKEE (reference sequence). This receptor was identified in an adult in good health. Sequences were derived from peripheral blood, sampled on day 0 of MenACWY control vaccination. The J gene is TRBJ1-6, the V gene TRBV5-5, with 8 bases identical to TRBD1. The DNA for the CDR3 is TGTGCCAGCAGCCGTCAGGGGGCCGATTCACCCCTCCACTTT. It codes for CASSRQGADSPLHF.